The present T cell receptor beta chain was sequenced within a study of Ad26.COV2.S vaccination and SARS-CoV-2 variants. Treatment denoted: some 20 received Ad26.COV2.S at low or high dose, single or two shots; about five received placebo; per-sample allocation not given. On day 63 after the first injection, vaccine and placebo recipients gave samples. Deletions cut 3 bases from V and 6 bases from J, with 3 bases between. CDR3 length equals 11 residues. CDR1 SGHNT and CDR2 YENEEA come from the germline V gene. Assay used: immunoSEQ multiplex PCR; TCRdb lists only in-frame clones, some missing. The sample records hundreds of thousands of clones, approximately 86% being singletons.

The sample was peripheral blood, taken in a trial of Ad26.COV2.S vaccine versus placebo. The V call is TRBV11-3, the J call TRBJ2-1; D is unclear. This receptor was obtained from a person aged 18-65 years who received the Ad26.COV2.S COVID-19 vaccine or a placebo. Here the CDR3 reads CASSLGNEQFF. The DNA of the CDR3 is TGTGCCAGCAGCTTGGGCAATGAGCAGTTCTTC.